This T cell receptor beta chain was sequenced in a study of shared clonotypes between healthy human individuals. Method: immunoSEQ multiplex PCR; TCRdb's copy keeps in-frame clones and lacks some. The repertoire holds about 2.4 million clones, with 80% to 95% as singletons. The source material was naive CD4+ T cells from PBMCs. The subset was: CD45RA+ positively selected. The clonotype was recovered from a man younger than 30 in good health. Some clones in this sample may be carry-over from other donors' samples.

The CDR3 region has the DNA TGTGCCAGCAGCTCTCTGGCCCGGGAGAAGGGAAACACCATATATTTT. Protein sequence: CASSSLAREKGNTIYF. The V gene is TRBV7-9, the J gene TRBJ1-3; D gene ambiguous. Trimming shortened V by 4 bases and J by 4 bases, and 17 bases separated the two germline ends. The CDR3 totals 16 residues. CDR1 is SEHNR and CDR2 is FQNEAQ in the germline V gene (reference sequence).